Listed below are T cell receptor beta chains from one sample, sequenced in a study of cytomegalovirus exposure and HLA in healthy donors. Sequenced by immunoSEQ multiplex PCR; TCRdb stores in-frame clones only, minus some. Of roughly 100,000 clones in the sample, 65% to 85% were seen once. Sequenced input: PBMCs. These receptors came from a male donor in good health and CMV-seronegative. Both conserved end residues are part of each CDR3. A D gene is named only where the DNA matches it firmly. Clone size appears in some rows only: once, few, many, or a class for an expanded clone.

CDR3aa	CDR3nt	v_gene	j_gene	abundance	d_gene
CASSSPGDRPGSGNTIYF	TGTGCCAGCAGCTCCCCCGGGGACAGGCCGGGTTCTGGAAACACCATATATTTT	TRBV7-2	TRBJ1-3	-	TRBD1
CSGVQGGDGYTF	TGCAGCGGTGTACAGGGTGGGGATGGCTACACCTTC	TRBV29-1	TRBJ1-2	-	-
CASSLITSGSYEQYF	TGTGCCAGCAGCTTAATAACTAGCGGGAGCTACGAGCAGTACTTC	TRBV7-9	TRBJ2-7	-	TRBD2
CAISEAGQGTYEQYF	TGTGCCATCAGTGAGGCGGGACAGGGTACCTACGAGCAGTACTTC	TRBV10-3	TRBJ2-7	medium-sized	TRBD1
CASSQWLAPSYNEQFF	TGTGCCAGCAGCCAGTGGCTAGCGCCCTCCTACAATGAGCAGTTCTTC	TRBV14	TRBJ2-1	-	-
CASRRGRDTYEQYF	TGCGCCAGCAGGAGGGGCAGGGACACCTACGAGCAGTACTTC	TRBV5-1	TRBJ2-7	-	-
CAISLTGPGNTIYF	TGTGCCATCAGCTTGACAGGGCCGGGAAACACCATATATTTT	TRBV10-3	TRBJ1-3	-	TRBD1
CASSPGTGKGATNEKLFF	TGTGCCAGCAGCCCCGGGACAGGGAAAGGGGCAACTAATGAAAAACTGTTTTTT	TRBV5-4	TRBJ1-4	-	TRBD1
CASSSLKSGTALHEQYF	TGTGCCAGCAGTTCCCTAAAATCCGGGACAGCTCTCCACGAGCAGTACTTC	TRBV28	TRBJ2-7	-	TRBD1
CASIEPGGLVQPQHF	TGTGCCAGTATCGAACCGGGGGGGCTGGTTCAGCCCCAGCATTTT	TRBV19	TRBJ1-5	-	-
CASSLGQGGYGYTF	TGTGCCAGCAGCTTAGGACAGGGAGGCTATGGCTACACCTTC	TRBV7-2	TRBJ1-2	once	TRBD1